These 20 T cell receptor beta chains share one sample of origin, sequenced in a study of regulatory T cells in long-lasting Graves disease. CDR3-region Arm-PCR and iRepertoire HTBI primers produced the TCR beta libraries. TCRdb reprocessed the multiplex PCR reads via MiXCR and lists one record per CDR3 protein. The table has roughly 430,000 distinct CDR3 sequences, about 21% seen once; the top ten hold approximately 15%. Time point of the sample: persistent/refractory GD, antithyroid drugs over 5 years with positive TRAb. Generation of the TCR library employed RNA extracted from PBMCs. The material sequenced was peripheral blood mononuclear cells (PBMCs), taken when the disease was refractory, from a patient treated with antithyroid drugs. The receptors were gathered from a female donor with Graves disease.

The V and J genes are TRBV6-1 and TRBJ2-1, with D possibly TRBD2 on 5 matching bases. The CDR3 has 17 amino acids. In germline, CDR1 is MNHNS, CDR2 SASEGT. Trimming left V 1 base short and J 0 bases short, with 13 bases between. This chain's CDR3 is CASSEEAGVSSYNEQFF. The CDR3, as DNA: TGTGCCAGCAGTGAAGAGGCGGGCGTAAGCTCCTACAATGAGCAGTTCTTC.

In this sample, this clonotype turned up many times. DNA for the CDR3: TGTGCCAGCAGAAAACCAGGGGGCGAGCAGTACTTC. This sequence encodes CASRKPGGEQYF. V and J are TRBV3-1 and TRBJ2-7; TRBD1 aligns across 7 bases. Unmatched junction bases numbered 5, after V lost 6 bases and J lost 6 bases. The CDR3 contains 12 residues. Per germline, CDR1 LGHDT and CDR2 YNNKEL (reference sequence).

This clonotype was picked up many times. The CDR3 loop reads CASSLVGRGVGETQYF. The DNA for the CDR3 is TGTGCCAGCAGTTTAGTTGGCAGGGGAGTTGGAGAGACCCAGTACTTC. The chain uses TRBV12-3 or TRBV12-4 and TRBJ2-5; D perhaps matches TRBD1 (6 bases). V was clipped by 1 base and J by 4 bases, with 16 bases between them. This CDR3 contains 16 residues.

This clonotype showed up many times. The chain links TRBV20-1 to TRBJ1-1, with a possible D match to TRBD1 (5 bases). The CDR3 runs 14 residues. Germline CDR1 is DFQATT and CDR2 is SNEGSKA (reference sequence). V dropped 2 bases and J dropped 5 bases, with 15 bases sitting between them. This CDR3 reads CSARQGSTGTEAFF. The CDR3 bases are TGCAGTGCTAGACAGGGTAGTACTGGTACTGAAGCTTTCTTT.

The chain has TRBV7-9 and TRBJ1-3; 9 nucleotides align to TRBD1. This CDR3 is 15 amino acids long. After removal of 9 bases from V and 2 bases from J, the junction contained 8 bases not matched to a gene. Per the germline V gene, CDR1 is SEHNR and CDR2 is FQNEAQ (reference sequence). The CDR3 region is CARSGTGTTGNTIYF. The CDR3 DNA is TGTGCCAGAAGCGGGACAGGGACAACTGGAAACACCATATATTTT. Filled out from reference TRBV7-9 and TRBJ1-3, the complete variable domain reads DTGVSQNPRHKITKRGQNVTFRCDPISEHNRLYWYRQTLGQGPEFLTYFQNEAQLEKSRLLSDRFSAERPKGSFSTLEIQRTEQGDSAMYLCARSGTGTTGNTIYFGEGSWLTVV.

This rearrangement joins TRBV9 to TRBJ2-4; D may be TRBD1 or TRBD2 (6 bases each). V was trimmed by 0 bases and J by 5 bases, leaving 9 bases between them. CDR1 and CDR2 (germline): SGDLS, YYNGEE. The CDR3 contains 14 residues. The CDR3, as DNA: TGTGCCAGCAGCGTAGATGGGGGGCAAAACATTCAGTACTTC. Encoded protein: CASSVDGGQNIQYF.

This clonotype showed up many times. CDR3 protein: CSARLAGLEQYF. Written as DNA, the CDR3 is TGCAGTGCTCGACTAGCGGGTCTCGAGCAGTACTTC. This chain links TRBV20-1 with TRBJ2-7; 10 positions match TRBD2. The CDR3 spans 12 residues. The germline V gene encodes CDR1 DFQATT and CDR2 SNEGSKA (reference sequence). Trimming at V came to 5 bases and at J to 6 bases, leaving 4 bases not matched to a gene.

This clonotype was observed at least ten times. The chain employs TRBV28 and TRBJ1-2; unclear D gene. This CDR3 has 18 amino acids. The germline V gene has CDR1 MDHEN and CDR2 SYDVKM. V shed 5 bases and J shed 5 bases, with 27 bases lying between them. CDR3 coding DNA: TGTGCCAGCAGTATACTATCCAATTTGGCGGGGTCTGGGTATGGCTACACCTTC. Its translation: CASSILSNLAGSGYGYTF.

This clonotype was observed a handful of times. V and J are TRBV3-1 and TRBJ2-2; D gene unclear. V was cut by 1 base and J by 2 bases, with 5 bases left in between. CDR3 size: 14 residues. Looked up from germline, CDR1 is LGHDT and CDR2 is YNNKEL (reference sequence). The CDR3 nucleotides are TGTGCCAGCAGCCAAGGGCTTAACACCGGGGAGCTGTTTTTT. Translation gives CASSQGLNTGELFF.

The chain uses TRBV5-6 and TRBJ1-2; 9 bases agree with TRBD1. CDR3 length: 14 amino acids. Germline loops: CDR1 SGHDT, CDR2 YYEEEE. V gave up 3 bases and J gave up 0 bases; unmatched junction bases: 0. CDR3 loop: CASSWDRANYGYTF. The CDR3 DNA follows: TGTGCCAGCAGCTGGGACAGGGCTAACTATGGCTACACCTTC.

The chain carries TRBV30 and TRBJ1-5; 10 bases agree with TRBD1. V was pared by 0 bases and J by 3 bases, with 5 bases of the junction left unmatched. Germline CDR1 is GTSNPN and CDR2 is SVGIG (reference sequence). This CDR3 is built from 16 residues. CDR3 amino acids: CAWSVLDRGLNQPQHF. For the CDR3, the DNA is TGTGCCTGGAGTGTACTAGACAGGGGGCTCAATCAGCCCCAGCATTTT.

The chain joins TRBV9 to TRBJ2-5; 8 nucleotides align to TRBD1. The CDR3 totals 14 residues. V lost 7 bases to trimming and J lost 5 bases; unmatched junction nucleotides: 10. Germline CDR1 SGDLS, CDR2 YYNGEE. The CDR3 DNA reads TGTGCCAGCGGCCCGAGCAGGGGGCGCGAGACCCAGTACTTC. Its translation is CASGPSRGRETQYF. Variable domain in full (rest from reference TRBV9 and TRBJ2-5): DSGVTQTPKHLITATGQRVTLRCSPRSGDLSVYWYQQSLDQGLQFLIQYYNGEERAKGNILERFSAQQFPDLHSELNLSSLELGDSALYFCASGPSRGRETQYFGPGTRLLVL.

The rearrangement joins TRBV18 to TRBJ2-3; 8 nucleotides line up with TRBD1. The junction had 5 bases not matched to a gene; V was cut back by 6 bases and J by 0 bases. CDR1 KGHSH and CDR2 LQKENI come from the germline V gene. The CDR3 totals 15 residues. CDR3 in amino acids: CASSPDRASTDTQYF. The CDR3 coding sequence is TGTGCCAGCTCGCCGGACAGGGCAAGCACAGATACGCAGTATTTT.

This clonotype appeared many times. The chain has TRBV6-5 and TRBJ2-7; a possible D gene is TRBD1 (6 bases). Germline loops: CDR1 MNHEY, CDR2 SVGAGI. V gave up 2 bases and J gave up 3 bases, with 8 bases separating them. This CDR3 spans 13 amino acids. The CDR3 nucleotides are TGTGCCAGCAGTTACGACAGGAACTACGAGCAGTACTTC. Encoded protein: CASSYDRNYEQYF.

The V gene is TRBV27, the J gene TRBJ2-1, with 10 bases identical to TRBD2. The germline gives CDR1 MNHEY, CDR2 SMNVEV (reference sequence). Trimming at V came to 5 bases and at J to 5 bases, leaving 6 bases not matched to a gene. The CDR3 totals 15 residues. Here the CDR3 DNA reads TGTGCCAGCAGTCTTAGCGGGAGGTCCCACAATGAGCAGTTCTTC. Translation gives CASSLSGRSHNEQFF.

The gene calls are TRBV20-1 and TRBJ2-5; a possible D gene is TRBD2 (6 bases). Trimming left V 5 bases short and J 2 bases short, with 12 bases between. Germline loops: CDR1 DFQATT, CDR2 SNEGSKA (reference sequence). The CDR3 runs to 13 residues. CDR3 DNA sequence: TGCAGTGCTGATCTAGCGTATCAAGAGACCCAGTACTTC. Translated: CSADLAYQETQYF.

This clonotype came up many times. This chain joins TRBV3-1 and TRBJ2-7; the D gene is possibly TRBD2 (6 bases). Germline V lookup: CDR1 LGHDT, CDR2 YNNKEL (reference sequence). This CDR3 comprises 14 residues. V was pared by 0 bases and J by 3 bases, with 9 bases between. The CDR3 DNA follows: TGTGCCAGCAGCCAAGATCGACTAGTCTACGAGCAGTACTTC. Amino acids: CASSQDRLVYEQYF.

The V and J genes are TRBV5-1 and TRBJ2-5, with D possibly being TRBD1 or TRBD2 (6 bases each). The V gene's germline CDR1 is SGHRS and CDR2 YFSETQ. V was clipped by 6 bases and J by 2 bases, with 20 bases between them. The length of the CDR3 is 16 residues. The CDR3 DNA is TGCGCCAGCACCGCCCGGGACACCGGAGGGCAAGAGACCCAGTACTTC. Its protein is CASTARDTGGQETQYF.

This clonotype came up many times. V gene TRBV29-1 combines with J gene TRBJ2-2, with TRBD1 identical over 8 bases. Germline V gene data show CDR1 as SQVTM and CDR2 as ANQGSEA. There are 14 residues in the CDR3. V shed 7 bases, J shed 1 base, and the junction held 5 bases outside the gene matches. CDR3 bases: TGCAGCGGGTCCGGACAGGGGAACACCGGGGAGCTGTTTTTT. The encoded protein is CSGSGQGNTGELFF.

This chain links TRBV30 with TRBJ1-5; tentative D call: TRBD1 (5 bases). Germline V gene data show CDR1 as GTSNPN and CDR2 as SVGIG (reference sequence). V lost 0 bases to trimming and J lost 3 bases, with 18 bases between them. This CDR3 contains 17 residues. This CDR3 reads CAWSVARGGMVNQPQHF. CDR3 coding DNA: TGTGCCTGGAGTGTAGCCCGCGGGGGGATGGTCAATCAGCCCCAGCATTTT.